This T cell receptor (beta chain) was found in a study of blood T cell repertoires in COVID-19 (dated by TCRdb to about 2020). Regarding the study in general: The collaborator samples originated in the United States, Italy and Spain and spanned the acute and convalescent phases of COVID-19. The material from the prospective study consisted of cDNA or gDNA derived from T cells, B-cell-depleted T cells, or PBMCs. Subjects who had been exposed to COVID-19, were actively infected with it, or had recovered from it provided the deeply sampled blood TCRbeta repertoires that made up the dataset. The repertoires were made available in a free public database intended to serve as a resource for research on the immune response to SARS-CoV-2. The samples were drawn from the first 160 participants of the ongoing ImmuneRACE study and from 950 to 1,500 subjects provided by 6 global collaborators. Sample metadata almost always included a de-identified subject ID, COVID-19 status, age in years and sex. HLA class I and class II types, where available, came from metadata supplied by the sample provider rather than from assay-based typing.

Each collaborating institution followed its own protocols to collect whole blood in K2EDTA tubes. Collaborator samples were shipped for TCRbeta analysis as frozen whole blood, isolated PBMCs, or DNA extracted from either sample type. Results and caveats for the whole study, not just this receptor: How much clinical and demographic metadata was included differed by source and by participant, and the metadata was provided uncurated.

Regarding this clone: The specificity of this receptor is unknown. The record has no base qualities; no much larger clone is one base away.

The immunoSEQ Assay, a bias-controlled multiplex PCR, was used to amplify TCRbeta CDR3 regions from genomic DNA. In the source study's methods: Within the assay, amplification of reference gene primers was used to estimate how many nucleated cells each sample contained. To quantify the absolute abundance of each unique TCRbeta CDR3 rearrangement, sequence reads were collapsed and filtered. For each sample, productive Simpson clonality was calculated by taking the square root of Simpson's diversity index across productive rearrangements. The clones in this table, taken by TCRdb from immuneACCESS, are in-frame only. Not every clone is retained; where verified, under half of the shortfall comes from an unresolved V gene, and the cause of the rest is unknown. Clonal size and the V and J genes are those of that table, whereas D and trimming came from the DNA. This sample comprises 100,000 to 150,000 clones, almost 70% of them detected only once. Of the sample, under 2.5% falls within the top ten clones.

The sample comprised peripheral blood. The TCR sequence derives from a woman in her 70s with acute or convalescent COVID-19.

The CDR3 amino acid sequence is: CASSPQRGRGNTIYF. In nucleotides, the sequence is TGTGCCAGCAGCCCTCAACGGGGGAGAGGAAACACCATATATTTT. Recombination connected TRBV28 to TRBJ1-3; the D region possibly corresponds to TRBD1 (5 bases align). Based on the germline V gene, the CDR1 and CDR2 sequences are MDHEN and SYDVKM. Including the terminal cysteine and phenylalanine, the CDR3 comprises 15 residues. CDR3 DNA is the only sequence kept; it has 45 bases, read in frame from the first base. V is clipped by 6 bases and J by 4 bases, and the sequence between their germline boundaries is 16 bases long.